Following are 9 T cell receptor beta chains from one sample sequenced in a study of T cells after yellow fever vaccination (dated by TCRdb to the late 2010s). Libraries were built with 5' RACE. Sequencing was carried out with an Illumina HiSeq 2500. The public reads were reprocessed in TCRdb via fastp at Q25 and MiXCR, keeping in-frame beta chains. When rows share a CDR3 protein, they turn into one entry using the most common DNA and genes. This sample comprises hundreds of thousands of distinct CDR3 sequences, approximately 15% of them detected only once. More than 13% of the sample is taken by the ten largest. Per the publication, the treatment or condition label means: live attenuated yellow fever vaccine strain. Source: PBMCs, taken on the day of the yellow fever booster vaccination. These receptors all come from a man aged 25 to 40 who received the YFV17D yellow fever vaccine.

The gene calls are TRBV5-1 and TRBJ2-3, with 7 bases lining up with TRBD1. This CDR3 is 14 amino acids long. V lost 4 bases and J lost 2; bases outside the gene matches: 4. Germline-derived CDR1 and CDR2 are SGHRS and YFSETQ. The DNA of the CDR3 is TGCGCCAGCAGCCCGGGACAGACCACAGATACGCAGTATTTT. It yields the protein CASSPGQTTDTQYF.

DNA of the CDR3: TGTGCCAGTTGGAGGGGACCCAACACCGGGGAGCTGTTTTTT. It codes for CASWRGPNTGELFF. This chain connects TRBV19 to TRBJ2-2, with TRBD2 as a possible D gene (6 bases). Germline V gene sequence: CDR1 LNHDA, CDR2 SQIVND (reference sequence). This CDR3 contains 14 residues. V lost 8 bases to trimming and J lost 2 bases, with 12 bases between them. Full variable domain (remainder filled in from reference TRBV19 and TRBJ2-2): DGGITQSPKYLFRKEGQNVTLSCEQNLNHDAMYWYRQDPGQGLRLIYYSQIVNDFQKGDIAEGYSVSREKKESFPLTVTSAQKNPTAFYLCASWRGPNTGELFFGEGSRLTVL.

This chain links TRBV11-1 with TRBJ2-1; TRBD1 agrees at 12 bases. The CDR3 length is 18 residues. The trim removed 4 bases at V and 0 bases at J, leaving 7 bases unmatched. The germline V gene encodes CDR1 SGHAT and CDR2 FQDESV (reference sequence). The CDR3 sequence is CASSSGQGAEGSYNEQFF. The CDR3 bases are TGTGCCAGCAGCTCGGGACAGGGGGCGGAGGGCTCCTACAATGAGCAGTTCTTC.

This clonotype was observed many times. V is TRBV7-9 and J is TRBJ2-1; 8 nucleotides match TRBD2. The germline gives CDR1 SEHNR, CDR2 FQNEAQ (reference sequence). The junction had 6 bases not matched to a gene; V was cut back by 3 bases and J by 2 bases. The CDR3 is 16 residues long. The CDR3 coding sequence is TGTGCCAGCAGCTTTACCCCAGCGGGGGCCTACAATGAGCAGTTCTTC. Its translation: CASSFTPAGAYNEQFF.

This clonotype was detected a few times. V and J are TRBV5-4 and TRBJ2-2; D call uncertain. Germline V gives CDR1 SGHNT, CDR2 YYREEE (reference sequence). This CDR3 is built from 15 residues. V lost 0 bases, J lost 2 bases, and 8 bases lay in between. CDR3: CASSLAGHNTGELFF. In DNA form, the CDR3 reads TGTGCCAGCAGCTTGGCCGGGCACAACACCGGGGAGCTGTTTTTT.

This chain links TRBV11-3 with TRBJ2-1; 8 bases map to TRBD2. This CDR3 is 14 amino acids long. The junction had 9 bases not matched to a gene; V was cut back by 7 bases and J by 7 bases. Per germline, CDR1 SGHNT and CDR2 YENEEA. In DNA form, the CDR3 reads TGTGCCAGCATCCGGCGGGAGGCGATAAATGAGCAGTTCTTC. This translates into CASIRREAINEQFF.

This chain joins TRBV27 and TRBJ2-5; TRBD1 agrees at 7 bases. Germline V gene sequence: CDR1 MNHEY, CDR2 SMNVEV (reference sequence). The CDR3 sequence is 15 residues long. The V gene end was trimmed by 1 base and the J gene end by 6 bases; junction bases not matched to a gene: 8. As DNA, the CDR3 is TGTGCCAGCAGTTTATATCGGCAGGGGGTAAAGACCCAGTACTTC. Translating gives CASSLYRQGVKTQYF.

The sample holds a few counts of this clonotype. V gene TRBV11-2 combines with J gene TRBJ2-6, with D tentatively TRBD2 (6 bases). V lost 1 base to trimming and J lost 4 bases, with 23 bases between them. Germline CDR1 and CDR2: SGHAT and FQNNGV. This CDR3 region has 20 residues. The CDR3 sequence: CASSLVGSSGRRAGANVLTF. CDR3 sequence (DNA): TGTGCCAGCAGCTTAGTTGGGAGTAGCGGTAGAAGGGCCGGGGCCAACGTCCTGACTTTC.

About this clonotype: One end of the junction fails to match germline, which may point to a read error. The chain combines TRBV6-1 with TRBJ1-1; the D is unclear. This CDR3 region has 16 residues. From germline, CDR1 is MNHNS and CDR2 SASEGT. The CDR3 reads CASRSALVLGNTEAIF. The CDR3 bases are TGTGCCAGCAGGAGCGCTTTGGTCTTAGGGAACACTGAAGCTATCTTT.